This T cell receptor (beta chain) was profiled in a study of shared clonotypes between healthy human individuals. Whole-study context: CD4 naive cells filled three plates per donor, CD4 memory three, CD8 naive two and CD8 memory one. General study points: Naive CD4 clonotype sharing across four donors was around 5%.

This CDR3 comprises 15 residues. V was clipped by 4 bases and J by 7 bases, with 16 bases between them. Germline-derived CDR1 and CDR2 are MNHNY and SVGAGI (reference sequence). This clone has just one count. Antigen unknown. The repertoire was sequenced with immunoSEQ multiplex PCR; TCRdb's copy has only in-frame clones and lacks some. Counted here are 640,000 or so clones, roughly 70% occurring once; the ten biggest clones make up approximately 1.8%. The chain employs TRBV6-6 and TRBJ2-2, with D maybe TRBD1 (5 bases). Sequencing was carried out using memory CD4+ T cells sorted from blood. Subset reported: CD45RA-negative fraction. This sequence was found in a woman under 40 in good health. CDR3 sequence: CASSLSGAWYGELFF. The CDR3 DNA follows: TGTGCCAGCAGTTTGAGTGGGGCATGGTACGGGGAGCTGTTTTTT.